The 30 T cell receptor beta chains below were found in one sample sequenced in a study of shared clonotypes between healthy human individuals. TCRdb's copy holds only in-frame clones and misses some; the assay was immunoSEQ multiplex PCR. This table holds 2 million to 2.5 million clones, roughly 93% found once. Sequencing was carried out using naive CD4+ T cells from PBMCs. Documented subset: CD45RA+ positively selected. All receptors come from a man in his late teens or twenties in good health. Some clones in this sample may be carry-over from other donors' samples.

V is TRBV18 and J is TRBJ2-5; 8 nucleotides match TRBD2. This CDR3 has 17 amino acids. Per the germline V gene, CDR1 is KGHSH and CDR2 is LQKENI. V trimming: 2 bases; J trimming: 4 bases; junction bases outside the gene matches: 12. CDR3 nucleotides: TGTGCCAGCTCACCATATGTAAGCGGGAGTCTTATAGAGACCCAGTACTTC. It specifies CASSPYVSGSLIETQYF.

The gene calls are TRBV7-6 and TRBJ1-4, with a tentative D call TRBD1 (5 bases). Germline V gene lookup returns CDR1 SGHVS and CDR2 FNYEAQ. Trimming removed 5 bases at V and 5 bases at J, with 12 bases between. The CDR3 runs to 14 residues. Here the CDR3 DNA reads TGTGCCAGCAGCATCCGCCGGGACAATGAAAAACTGTTTTTT. It is translated as CASSIRRDNEKLFF.

The rearrangement joins TRBV9 to TRBJ2-1, with TRBD2 matching 8 bases. V was clipped by 0 bases and J by 6 bases; unmatched bases: 8. CDR1 SGDLS and CDR2 YYNGEE come from the germline V gene. This CDR3 contains 16 residues. The DNA of the CDR3 is TGTGCCAGCAGCGTAGCAGCGGGAGCCGGGGCCAATGAGCAGTTCTTC. Encoded protein: CASSVAAGAGANEQFF.

The V gene is TRBV9, the J gene TRBJ2-7; D remains unclear. CDR1 and CDR2 (germline): SGDLS, YYNGEE. Trimming cost V 4 bases and J 0 bases, with 14 bases left between them. The CDR3 sequence is 15 residues long. Here the CDR3 reads CASSPRPSSSYEQYF. CDR3 sequence (DNA): TGTGCCAGCAGCCCTCGTCCTTCCAGCTCCTACGAGCAGTACTTC.

As regards this clone: Other DNA sequences of this sample code for an identical CDR3. The chain links TRBV7-2 to TRBJ2-7, with TRBD2 as a possible D gene (6 bases). Trimming removed 8 bases at V and 1 base at J, with 9 bases between. Germline assignment: CDR1 SGHTA and CDR2 FQGNSA. CDR3 length: 12 residues. CDR3 residues: CASAAGSYEQYF. In DNA, the CDR3 is TGTGCCAGCGCGGCGGGATCCTACGAGCAGTACTTC.

The chain joins TRBV29-1 to TRBJ1-1, with D maybe TRBD1 (5 bases). Germline assignment: CDR1 SQVTM and CDR2 ANQGSEA. This CDR3 contains 11 residues. Trimming took off 0 bases at V and 11 bases at J, with 10 bases between the two ends. The DNA for the CDR3 is TGCAGCGTTGAAGATGTGGGGGTGGCTTTCTTT. It encodes CSVEDVGVAFF.

CDR3 protein: CASSLPGTGGSEQYF. The CDR3 nucleotides are TGCGCCAGCAGCCTGCCCGGGACAGGGGGGTCCGAGCAGTACTTC. The chain carries TRBV5-1 and TRBJ2-7; 11 nucleotides line up with TRBD1. Looked up from germline, CDR1 is SGHRS and CDR2 is YFSETQ. V dropped 4 bases and J dropped 6; count of bases not matched to a gene: 9. The CDR3 sequence is 15 residues long.

The chain carries TRBV7-2 and TRBJ2-3; D is possibly TRBD1 or TRBD2 (6 bases each). The CDR3 length is 17 residues. V gave up 1 base and J gave up 1 base, with 15 bases separating them. The germline CDR1 and CDR2 sequences are SGHTA and FQGNSA. The CDR3 sequence: CASSLDGGPGRTDTQYF. The CDR3 DNA is TGTGCCAGCAGCTTAGACGGGGGCCCAGGACGCACAGATACGCAGTATTTT.

For the CDR3, the DNA is TGTGCCAGCAGTTTAGTCGCAGGTGGCTACGAGCAGTACTTC. Residues: CASSLVAGGYEQYF. V and J are TRBV28 and TRBJ2-5, with D unclear. TRBJ2-7 explains the end of the DNA better; the J call may be wrong. The CDR3 is made up of 14 amino acids. Germline loops: CDR1 MDHEN, CDR2 SYDVKM.

The chain combines TRBV5-1 with TRBJ2-5; maybe TRBD2 (6 bases). V was pared by 4 bases and J by 2 bases, with 12 bases between. The germline gives CDR1 SGHRS, CDR2 YFSETQ. The CDR3 sequence is 14 residues long. CDR3 loop: CASSPGEVQETQYF. The CDR3 nucleotides are TGCGCCAGCAGCCCCGGGGAGGTACAAGAGACCCAGTACTTC. Full variable domain (remainder filled in from reference TRBV5-1 and TRBJ2-5): KAGVTQTPRYLIKTRGQQVTLSCSPISGHRSVSWYQQTPGQGLQFLFEYFSETQRNKGNFPGRFSGRQFSNSRSEMNVSTLELGDSALYLCASSPGEVQETQYFGPGTRLLVL.

The sample holds one count of this clone. This chain uses TRBV29-1 with TRBJ2-2; unclear D gene. V lost 2 bases and J 1 base, leaving 11 bases between the germline ends. This CDR3 spans 15 amino acids. The germline V gene encodes CDR1 SQVTM and CDR2 ANQGSEA. CDR3 amino acids: CSVEMQARNTGELFF. In DNA form, the CDR3 reads TGCAGCGTTGAAATGCAGGCGCGGAACACCGGGGAGCTGTTTTTT.

J is TRBJ2-4 and V is TRBV20-1; D perhaps matches TRBD2 (5 bases). Germline V gives CDR1 DFQATT, CDR2 SNEGSKA (reference sequence). Trimming pared 6 bases from V and 9 bases from J, leaving 9 bases between. The CDR3 extends over 10 amino acids. The CDR3 bases are TGCAGTGCGCCCGAGGGCATTCAGTACTTC. Translating gives CSAPEGIQYF.

A single count supports this clone. CDR3: CASSLAGQGNTGELFF. The CDR3 coding sequence is TGTGCCAGCAGCTTGGCAGGACAGGGGAACACCGGGGAGCTGTTTTTT. This rearrangement joins TRBV5-5 to TRBJ2-2; 8 nucleotides align to TRBD1. V shed 0 bases, J shed 1 base, and the junction held 2 bases outside the gene matches. This CDR3 has 16 residues. Germline V lookup: CDR1 SGHKS, CDR2 YYEKEE (reference sequence).

The chain has TRBV28 and TRBJ1-1, with D perhaps matching TRBD1 (5 bases). CDR1 MDHEN and CDR2 SYDVKM come from the germline V gene. V dropped 6 bases and J dropped 8 bases, with 19 bases sitting between them. The CDR3 loop spans 14 amino acids. CDR3 residues: CASSSLIQVLEAFF. DNA for the CDR3: TGTGCCAGCAGCTCATTAATACAGGTTCTCGAAGCTTTCTTT.

With regard to this clone: The same CDR3 also results from other DNA sequences found in this sample. The chain is built from TRBV18 and TRBJ2-5, with 11 bases lining up with TRBD1. V was pared by 2 bases and J by 2 bases, with 1 base of the junction left unmatched. CDR3 length: 15 residues. The germline V gene has CDR1 KGHSH and CDR2 LQKENI. For the CDR3, the DNA is TGTGCCAGCTCACCAGGGACAGGGGGACAAGAGACCCAGTACTTC. This translates into CASSPGTGGQETQYF. Supplemented by reference TRBV18 and TRBJ2-5, the full variable domain reads NAGVMQNPRHLVRRRGQEARLRCSPMKGHSHVYWYRQLPEEGLKFMVYLQKENIIDESGMPKERFSAEFPKEGPSILRIQQVVRGDSAAYFCASSPGTGGQETQYFGPGTRLLVL.

Concerning this clone: The sample holds other DNA sequences that translate to the same CDR3. This chain uses TRBV7-2 with TRBJ1-5; D might be TRBD1 (6 bases). Germline-derived CDR1 and CDR2 are SGHTA and FQGNSA. The CDR3 contains 15 residues. Trimming pared 1 base from V and 1 base from J, leaving 8 bases between. The CDR3 bases are TGTGCCAGCAGCTTAGTAGGGGGAAGCAATCAGCCCCAGCATTTT. Translating gives CASSLVGGSNQPQHF.

As regards this clone: An end of the junction differs from the germline gene, which may be a read error. The same CDR3 arises from other DNA sequences in this sample as well. The chain uses TRBV5-1 and TRBJ1-5; 7 positions match TRBD1. Germline V gives CDR1 SGHRS, CDR2 YFSETQ. The CDR3 spans 14 residues. CDR3 bases: TGCGCCAGCAGTTTGGGGACAGAGAATCAGCCCCAGCATTTT. Encoded protein: CASSLGTENQPQHF.

This chain connects TRBV7-6 to TRBJ2-1, with D uncertain. Looked up from germline, CDR1 is SGHVS and CDR2 is FNYEAQ. This CDR3 has 11 residues. The ends were cut back, 4 bases at V and 8 bases at J, with 6 bases in the middle. The DNA for the CDR3 is TGTGCCAGCAGCTCGACCGATGAGCAGTTCTTC. This encodes CASSSTDEQFF.

The chain has TRBV27 and TRBJ1-3; TRBD1 matches at 7 bases. CDR3 size: 16 residues. Germline values: CDR1 MNHEY, CDR2 SMNVEV (reference sequence). V was pared by 8 bases and J by 2 bases, with 12 bases of the junction left unmatched. CDR3 loop: CASRPRVGTAGNTIYF. The CDR3 region has the DNA TGTGCCAGCCGTCCGAGGGTAGGGACAGCTGGAAACACCATATATTTT.

The chain uses TRBV28 and TRBJ2-1; TRBD2 aligns across 7 bases. The V gene's germline CDR1 is MDHEN and CDR2 SYDVKM. The CDR3 totals 15 residues. Germline trimming cut 7 bases from V and 6 bases from J; bases unmatched to any gene: 12. The CDR3 here is CASKLGGTATNEQFF. The DNA for the CDR3 is TGTGCCAGCAAGTTGGGAGGGACGGCAACCAATGAGCAGTTCTTC.

This clone was counted a few times. The rearrangement links TRBV30 to TRBJ1-4; the D is unclear. The V gene's germline CDR1 is GTSNPN and CDR2 SVGIG (reference sequence). Trimming removed 0 bases at V and 3 bases at J, with 17 bases between. The length of the CDR3 is 17 residues. CDR3 nucleotides: TGTGCCTGGAGTGTAGGTCGGTTAGCCCGGGCTAATGAAAAACTGTTTTTT. Residues: CAWSVGRLARANEKLFF.

The CDR3, as DNA: TGTGCCAGCAGCCTCAACAACGAGCAGTACTTC. Amino acids: CASSLNNEQYF. The rearrangement uses TRBV28 and TRBJ2-7; D not resolved. Between the trimmed V and J ends, which lost 6 bases and 5 bases, there was a span of 8 bases. CDR1 and CDR2 from the germline V gene are MDHEN and SYDVKM. CDR3 length: 11 residues.

The CDR3 protein is CSVAGTAPTGELFF. The DNA of the CDR3 is TGCAGCGTGGCCGGGACAGCACCCACCGGGGAGCTGTTTTTT. The chain combines TRBV29-1 with TRBJ2-2; 7 positions agree with TRBD1. From germline, CDR1 is SQVTM and CDR2 ANQGSEA. V lost 6 bases, J lost 4 bases, and 8 bases stayed unmatched. The CDR3 consists of 14 residues.

This clone has a single count. CDR3 loop: CASSLGIGTESVAQHF. Here the CDR3 DNA reads TGTGCCAGCAGCTTAGGTATAGGGACAGAGTCAGTAGCCCAGCATTTT. The genes are TRBV7-2 and TRBJ1-5; 7 positions agree with TRBD1. V gave up 1 base and J gave up 11 bases; unmatched junction bases: 14. Germline V gene sequence: CDR1 SGHTA, CDR2 FQGNSA. CDR3 size: 16 residues.

The chain uses TRBV28 and TRBJ2-7, with D possibly TRBD1 on 5 matching bases. Looked up from germline, CDR1 is MDHEN and CDR2 is SYDVKM. V was pared by 8 bases and J by 4 bases, with 12 bases between. The CDR3 is 12 residues long. CDR3: CASALKGYEQYF. The CDR3 nucleotides read TGTGCCAGCGCTTTGAAGGGGTACGAGCAGTACTTC.

Comment on this clone: The same CDR3 arises from other DNA sequences in this sample as well. This chain links TRBV20-1 with TRBJ2-7; 8 bases align to TRBD1. From germline, CDR1 is DFQATT and CDR2 SNEGSKA (reference sequence). The CDR3 is made up of 11 amino acids. Trimming removed 5 bases from V and 6 bases from J; junction bases left unmatched: 3. CDR3 protein: CSASDRAEQYF. CDR3 DNA: TGCAGTGCTTCGGACAGGGCCGAGCAGTACTTC.

V gene TRBV11-2 combines with J gene TRBJ2-3, with 7 bases lining up with TRBD1. The CDR3 runs to 14 residues. V trimming: 5 bases; J trimming: 5 bases; junction bases outside the gene matches: 7. The V gene's germline CDR1 is SGHAT and CDR2 FQNNGV. CDR3 in DNA: TGTGCCAGCAGCCAAGGGACAGAGGGAGATACGCAGTATTTT. It yields the protein CASSQGTEGDTQYF.

The V and J genes are TRBV4-2 and TRBJ2-2, with D uncertain. Germline V lookup: CDR1 LGHNA, CDR2 YNFKEQ. V lost 2 bases, J lost 2 bases, and 21 bases lay in between. The CDR3 runs to 19 residues. CDR3 nucleotides: TGTGCCAGCAGCCAATGGGGAACCGCGACCGACCAAAACACCGGGGAGCTGTTTTTT. Its translation: CASSQWGTATDQNTGELFF.

The chain combines TRBV18 with TRBJ2-7, with TRBD1 matching over 9 bases. Per the germline V gene, CDR1 is KGHSH and CDR2 is LQKENI. Trimming took 3 bases from V and 4 from J; bases not matched to a gene: 4. The CDR3 has 14 amino acids. CDR3 nucleotides: TGTGCCAGCTCACCCCCAGGGACAGGGTACGAGCAGTACTTC. This gives the protein CASSPPGTGYEQYF.

This clone has just one count. V usage is TRBV28 and J usage is TRBJ2-3; D not certain. The V end lost 6 bases, the J end lost 11 bases, and 12 bases lay between the germline ends. CDR3 size: 11 residues. Germline values: CDR1 MDHEN, CDR2 SYDVKM. CDR3 in amino acids: CASRGLILQYF. CDR3 sequence (DNA): TGTGCCAGCAGGGGCTTGATATTGCAGTATTTT.